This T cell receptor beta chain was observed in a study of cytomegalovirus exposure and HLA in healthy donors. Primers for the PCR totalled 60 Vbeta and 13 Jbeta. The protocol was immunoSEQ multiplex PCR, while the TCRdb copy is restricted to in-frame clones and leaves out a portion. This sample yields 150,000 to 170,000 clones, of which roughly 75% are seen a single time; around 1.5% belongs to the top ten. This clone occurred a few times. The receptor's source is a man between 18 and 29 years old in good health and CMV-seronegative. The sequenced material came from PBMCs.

The CDR3: CASSQGRGRGKANEKLFF. CDR3 nucleotide sequence: TGCGCCAGCAGCCAAGGGCGGGGAAGAGGGAAGGCTAATGAAAAACTGTTTTTT. The genes are TRBV4-1 and TRBJ1-4; D is undetermined. The CDR3 spans 18 residues. Germline V gives CDR1 MGHRA, CDR2 YSYEKL. Trimming took 1 base from V and 3 from J, leaving 18 bases between them.